Following are 9 T cell receptor beta chains from one sample sequenced in a study of CD8+CD57+ T cells in acquired aplastic anemia. TCR beta VDJ and CDR3 profiles were obtained from a genomic DNA template. TCRdb analysed the reads with MiXCR anew, one entry per CDR3 protein. The table has 89,000 or so distinct CDR3 sequences, 55% to 75% seen once. CD8+CD57+ cell expansion, shown by flow cytometry, had occurred in the patients selected for sequencing. The sequenced sample was sorted CD4+, CD8+, or CD8+CD57+ T cells (not recorded which) from PBMCs. The receptor set was obtained from a human donor with aplastic anemia.

This clonotype came up many times. The chain combines TRBV6-1 with TRBJ1-5; TRBD1 is a possible D gene (6 bases). CDR3 length: 13 amino acids. V lost 7 bases, J lost 3 bases, and 10 bases lay in between. Germline loops: CDR1 MNHNS, CDR2 SASEGT. The CDR3 DNA reads as TGTGCCAGCAAAGGGGGTGTCAATCAGCCCCAGCATTTT. Translated: CASKGGVNQPQHF.

This clonotype has just one count. V usage is TRBV20-1 and J usage is TRBJ2-7; 7 bases line up with TRBD1. Per the germline V gene, CDR1 is DFQATT and CDR2 is SNEGSKA (reference sequence). V lost 3 bases and J lost 0; bases outside the gene matches: 5. There are 14 residues in the CDR3. CDR3 loop: CSASEDRLSYEQYF. The CDR3 coding sequence is TGCAGTGCTAGTGAGGACAGGCTCTCCTACGAGCAGTACTTC.

The chain couples TRBV29-1 to TRBJ2-1; the match to TRBD2 covers 14 bases. Germline-derived CDR1 and CDR2 are SQVTM and ANQGSEA. V lost 8 bases to trimming and J lost 8 bases; unmatched junction nucleotides: 11. This CDR3 is 15 amino acids long. CDR3 bases: TGCAGCACCGGGACTAGCGGGAGTGTTGGCGATGAGCAGTTCTTC. This codes for CSTGTSGSVGDEQFF.

J is TRBJ2-2 and V is TRBV4-1; 11 nucleotides line up with TRBD2. Germline CDR1 MGHRA, CDR2 YSYEKL. This CDR3 is built from 18 residues. Trimming removed 0 bases from V and 5 bases from J; junction bases left unmatched: 8. CDR3: CASSQELAGGPRTGELFF. CDR3 DNA sequence: TGCGCCAGCAGCCAAGAGTTAGCGGGAGGGCCAAGGACCGGGGAGCTGTTTTTT.

The chain combines TRBV20-1 with TRBJ2-5, with D unclear. CDR1 DFQATT and CDR2 SNEGSKA come from the germline V gene (reference sequence). The V gene lost 5 bases and the J gene lost 2 bases, with 3 bases spanning the gap. This CDR3 is 10 amino acids long. CDR3 region: CSAPQETQYF. The CDR3 region has the DNA TGCAGTGCTCCACAAGAGACCCAGTACTTC.

The chain couples TRBV10-3 to TRBJ1-5; D ambiguous. V was cut by 4 bases and J by 7 bases, with 14 bases left in between. The CDR3 sequence is 14 residues long. Germline values: CDR1 ENHRY, CDR2 SYGVKD. The CDR3 region is CAISVVRQGQPQHF. The CDR3 DNA is TGTGCCATCAGTGTGGTCCGGCAAGGACAGCCCCAGCATTTT.

The chain uses TRBV19 and TRBJ1-2, with D perhaps TRBD1 (6 bases). CDR3 length equals 13 residues. V lost 9 bases and J lost 7, with 18 bases in between. CDR1 is LNHDA and CDR2 is SQIVND in the germline V gene (reference sequence). The CDR3 coding sequence is TGTGCCAGCAGCACGGACAGTTACCTTGGCTACACCTTC. Its translation: CASSTDSYLGYTF.

The gene calls are TRBV24-1 and TRBJ2-2; 9 bases match TRBD1. CDR3 size: 15 residues. J gave up 4 bases and V 4 bases, and 3 bases lay outside the gene matches. Germline CDR1 reads KGHDR; CDR2 reads SFDVKD. As DNA, the CDR3 is TGTGCCACCAGTGACCTGGACAGGGGCACCGGGGAGCTGTTTTTT. Amino acid sequence: CATSDLDRGTGELFF.

About this clonotype itself: The junction shows a germline mismatch at one end, possibly a read error. J is TRBJ2-7 and V is TRBV7-9; the match to TRBD2 covers 12 bases. Germline CDR1 SEHNR, CDR2 FQNEAQ (reference sequence). The CDR3 length is 14 residues. CDR3 sequence reads: CAGSATSGSYEQYF. The CDR3 nucleotides are TGTGCCGGCAGCGCGACTAGCGGGAGCTACGAGCAGTACTTC.